The rows below give T cell receptor beta chains drawn from one sample of a study of cytomegalovirus exposure and HLA in healthy donors. Clones were sequenced by immunoSEQ multiplex PCR, and TCRdb holds only the in-frame ones, with some missing. The table shows about 250,000 clones, with 72% occurring only once. Sequencing was carried out using PBMCs. The receptor set was obtained from a female donor in good health and CMV-seronegative. Both conserved end residues are part of each CDR3. The order of the fields is D gene, clone size, V gene, J gene, CDR3 protein, CDR3 DNA. A D gene is named only where the DNA matches it firmly. Clone size is shown for a subset of rows, as once, few, many or a class of expanded clone.

>TRBD1|few|TRBV6-6|TRBJ1-1
CASSTLTGGGTAFF
TGTGCCAGCAGTACCCTTACAGGGGGTGGAACAGCTTTCTTT
>.|few|TRBV5-1|TRBJ2-1
CASSRLPGLSGNNEQFF
TGCGCCAGCAGCCGGCTACCGGGACTTTCAGGCAACAATGAGCAGTTCTTC
>TRBD2|.|TRBV5-1|TRBJ2-1
CASSLEGLRSSYNEQFF
TGCGCCAGCAGCTTGGAGGGACTACGGAGCTCCTACAATGAGCAGTTCTTC
>TRBD2|.|TRBV7-9|TRBJ2-7
CASSLGGSVRYEQYF
TGTGCCAGCAGCTTGGGGGGGAGTGTTAGATACGAGCAGTACTTC
>TRBD1|.|TRBV6-1|TRBJ2-1
CASGKGTGFYNEQFF
TGTGCCAGCGGAAAGGGGACAGGGTTCTACAATGAGCAGTTCTTC
>TRBD2|.|TRBV6-4|TRBJ2-1
CASSDIGRVGDEQFF
TGTGCCAGCAGTGATATCGGGAGGGTAGGGGATGAGCAGTTCTTC
>.|.|TRBV5-6|TRBJ1-1
CASSAGGGVTEAFF
TGTGCCAGCAGCGCCGGGGGGGGAGTCACTGAAGCTTTCTTT
>TRBD2|.|TRBV19|TRBJ2-3
CASMREGPTDTQYF
TGTGCCAGTATGCGGGAGGGCCCAACAGATACGCAGTATTTT
>.|.|TRBV15|TRBJ1-5
CATSRTLNQPQHF
TGTGCCACCAGCAGGACTTTAAATCAGCCCCAGCATTTT
>TRBD1|.|TRBV4-2|TRBJ1-6
CASSQDWTGVLNNSPLHF
TGTGCCAGCAGCCAAGATTGGACAGGGGTTTTGAATAATTCACCCCTCCACTTT
>.|.|TRBV30|TRBJ1-6
CAWGQRGSPLHF
TGTGCCTGGGGACAGAGGGGTTCACCCCTCCACTTT
>.|.|TRBV6-6|TRBJ1-5
CASSPSLAGGNQPQHF
TGTGCCAGCAGTCCATCCCTCGCGGGGGGCAATCAGCCCCAGCATTTT
>TRBD2|.|TRBV5-1|TRBJ2-5
CASSLGLAGVRETQYF
TGCGCCAGCAGCTTGGGGCTAGCGGGAGTAAGGGAGACCCAGTACTTC
>TRBD2|.|TRBV6-6|TRBJ2-1
CASSYLSGRAGNEQFF
TGTGCCAGCAGTTACCTCAGCGGGAGGGCCGGGAATGAGCAGTTCTTC
>.|few|TRBV20-1|TRBJ1-1
CVVPRVTEAFF
TGCGTCGTACCCCGGGTCACTGAAGCTTTCTTT
>TRBD2|.|TRBV18|TRBJ2-1
CASSPIPGLAGGLAYNEQFF
TGTGCCAGCTCACCTATTCCCGGACTAGCGGGAGGATTAGCCTACAATGAGCAGTTCTTC
>TRBD2|.|TRBV2|TRBJ2-1
CASSETSGRGEQFF
TGTGCCAGCAGTGAGACTAGCGGGAGAGGTGAGCAGTTCTTC
>TRBD2|.|TRBV19|TRBJ2-1
CASSPRTSGSTEQFF
TGTGCCAGTAGTCCGCGGACTAGCGGGAGTACTGAGCAGTTCTTC
>TRBD1|few|TRBV6-1|TRBJ2-1
CASSPTGGTYNEQFF
TGTGCCAGCAGCCCCACAGGGGGTACCTACAATGAGCAGTTCTTC
>.|.|TRBV28|TRBJ1-2
CASSLFPGRGYTF
TGTGCCAGCAGTTTATTCCCCGGGAGGGGCTACACCTTC
>.|.|TRBV5-1|TRBJ1-2
CASSLEGIYGYTF
TGCGCCAGCAGCTTGGAGGGGATCTATGGCTACACCTTC
>TRBD2|.|TRBV27|TRBJ2-5
CASSRGGQETQYF
TGTGCCAGCAGTCGGGGGGGGCAAGAGACCCAGTACTTC
>.|few|TRBV30|TRBJ1-6
CAWSVPRDSPLHF
TGTGCCTGGAGTGTACCCAGGGATTCACCCCTCCACTTT
>.|.|TRBV2|TRBJ2-1
CASSEGSGLVGHNEQFF
TGTGCCAGCAGTGAGGGGTCAGGGCTAGTTGGCCACAATGAGCAGTTCTTC
>TRBD1|few|TRBV11-2|TRBJ2-2
CASRYDRGYTGELFF
TGTGCCAGCAGATACGACAGGGGGTATACCGGGGAGCTGTTTTTT
>.|.|TRBV9|TRBJ2-1
CASSAVPRGAGRNEQFF
TGTGCCAGCAGCGCCGTCCCCAGGGGGGCCGGACGAAATGAGCAGTTCTTC
>.|.|TRBV28|TRBJ1-1
CASSRAGGGGYTEAFF
TGTGCCAGCAGTCGCGCCGGGGGGGGCGGGTACACTGAAGCTTTCTTT
>TRBD1|.|TRBV29-1|TRBJ2-7
CSVERRGDRGIYEQYF
TGCAGCGTTGAGAGGAGAGGGGACAGGGGGATATACGAGCAGTACTTC
>.|.|TRBV6-5|TRBJ2-2
CASSLGGAGELFF
TGTGCCAGCAGTTTAGGGGGGGCCGGGGAGCTGTTTTTT
>TRBD2|.|TRBV11-3|TRBJ2-1
CASSLEVLAGAVNEQFF
TGTGCCAGCAGCTTAGAGGTACTAGCGGGAGCTGTAAATGAGCAGTTCTTC
>TRBD1|.|TRBV5-1|TRBJ2-1
CASSFGRQGALLVPNEQFF
TGCGCCAGCAGCTTCGGGAGACAGGGGGCGCTACTTGTCCCGAATGAGCAGTTCTTC
>.|.|TRBV6-1|TRBJ2-4
CASSEGGRGNIQYF
TGTGCCAGCAGTGAAGGGGGGAGGGGGAACATTCAGTACTTC
>TRBD1|.|TRBV7-2|TRBJ1-1
CASSSGQLFNTEAFF
TGTGCCAGCAGCTCGGGACAGCTATTTAACACTGAAGCTTTCTTT
>.|few|TRBV6-1|TRBJ2-7
CARDRDLPYEQYF
TGTGCCAGGGATCGGGATCTGCCCTACGAGCAGTACTTC
>TRBD2|.|TRBV7-2|TRBJ2-5
CASSFGRAQETQYF
TGTGCCAGCAGCTTCGGGAGGGCCCAGGAGACCCAGTACTTC
>.|few|TRBV9|TRBJ1-1
CASSVLAGTEAFF
TGTGCCAGCAGCGTACTGGCGGGCACTGAAGCTTTCTTT
>.|.|TRBV28|TRBJ2-7
CASRQDGSSYEQYF
TGTGCCAGCCGACAAGACGGGAGCTCCTACGAGCAGTACTTC
>TRBD1|.|TRBV28|TRBJ2-7
CASTGRGRGHYEQYF
TGTGCCAGCACCGGGCGAGGCAGGGGGCACTACGAGCAGTACTTC
>TRBD2|.|TRBV6-5|TRBJ2-7
CAGSSPASGSSYEQYF
TGTGCCGGCAGTTCCCCCGCTAGCGGGAGTTCCTACGAGCAGTACTTC
>.|once|TRBV4-1|TRBJ2-7
CASSQFSSYEQYF
TGCGCCAGTAGCCAATTTAGCTCCTACGAGCAGTACTTC
>TRBD1|few|TRBV11-2|TRBJ1-1
CASSLSLFPQGGTEAFF
TGTGCCAGCAGCTTAAGTCTCTTCCCACAGGGGGGAACTGAAGCTTTCTTT
>TRBD2|few|TRBV15|TRBJ2-7
CATSRDRLAGAYEQYF
TGTGCCACCAGCAGAGATCGGCTAGCGGGAGCGTACGAGCAGTACTTC
>.|.|TRBV19|TRBJ1-1
CASCYRANTEAFF
TGTGCCAGTTGTTACAGGGCGAACACTGAAGCTTTCTTT
>TRBD1|.|TRBV19|TRBJ1-2
CASSTGQGNYGYTF
TGTGCCAGTAGTACCGGACAGGGGAACTATGGCTACACCTTC
>.|.|TRBV18|TRBJ2-1
CASSPGRSAEQFF
TGTGCCAGCTCACCGGGTCGCAGCGCTGAGCAGTTCTTC